This T cell receptor beta chain was obtained from a study of CXCR3-negative and CXCR3-positive naive CD8 T cells. Study-level findings and limits: Naive cells positive for CXCR3 carried more hydrophobic TRB CDR3s than CXCR3-negative ones. TRBV-TRBJ usage was alike in naive CXCR3-negative and CXCR3-positive cells but differed in memory cells.

Using triplicate sorts, 300,000 or so cells were collected each time from every CD8+ T cell subset. The naive CD8+ gate required CD45RO-CCR7+CD27+CD95- phenotype. The authors made the TRB cDNA libraries by 5' RACE using UMI labels. TCRdb reprocessed the 5' RACE reads, with one entry per CDR3 protein and no DNA. The sample totals roughly 7,300 distinct CDR3 sequences. Germline V lookup: CDR1 LGHNT, CDR2 FRNRAP. This CDR3 is 15 amino acids long. In regard to this clonotype: The target antigen is unknown.

This TCR was recovered from a human donor in good health. Some clones in this sample may be carry-over from other donors' samples. Sequencing was done on a sample of naive CXCR3+ CD8+ T cells from blood. As for subset: CD45RO-CCR7+CD27+CD95- naive CD8+ T cells expressing CXCR3 (TNR3+). The J gene is TRBJ1-2, the V gene TRBV12-5; TCRdb selects TRBD1, and the lack of DNA leaves this call unchecked. The CDR3 loop is CASGLGSGTGTGYTF.